The 10 T cell receptor beta chains in this list originate from one sample, sequenced in a study of T cell responses to AZD1222 COVID-19 vaccine. Generated by immunoSEQ multiplex PCR, the TCRdb table keeps only in-frame clones and is missing some. The sample lists about 120,000 clones, about nine tenths occurring once. The sequencing here drew on peripheral blood, taken on day 0 of AZD1222 vaccination. All receptors come from an adult in good health.

The chain has TRBV9 and TRBJ2-1; TRBD2 matches 9 bases. The germline V gene encodes CDR1 SGDLS and CDR2 YYNGEE. This CDR3 is built from 16 residues. Unmatched junction bases numbered 5, after V lost 4 bases and J lost 0 bases. DNA for the CDR3: TGTGCCAGCAGCCACCGTAGCGGGAGCTCCTACAATGAGCAGTTCTTC. Protein product: CASSHRSGSSYNEQFF.

The CDR3 protein is CASSSSGGYTF. The CDR3 DNA sequence: TGTGCCAGCAGTTCTTCTGGAGGCTACACCTTC. The chain is built from TRBV12-3 or TRBV12-4 and TRBJ1-2; D remains ambiguous. Between the trimmed V and J ends, which lost 4 bases and 8 bases, there was a span of 8 bases. The CDR3 consists of 11 residues.

The chain joins TRBV3-1 (or the pseudogene TRBV3-2) to TRBJ2-6; D could derive from TRBD1 or TRBD2 (5 bases each). This CDR3 region has 15 residues. Trimming pared 3 bases from V and 0 bases from J, leaving 6 bases between. Germline V CDR1 and CDR2: LGHDT, YNNKEL (reference sequence). The DNA of the CDR3 is TGTGCCAGCAGCCAGGGGGTCTCTGGGGCCAACGTCCTGACTTTC. Translated, it gives CASSQGVSGANVLTF.

This chain uses TRBV10-1 with TRBJ2-7; D might be TRBD2 (5 bases). The CDR3 contains 12 residues. Per the germline V gene, CDR1 is WNHNN and CDR2 is SYGVQD (reference sequence). Trimming pared 6 bases from V and 7 bases from J, leaving 13 bases between. The CDR3 DNA reads as TGCGCCAGCAGAGCCCTCGGGGAAGAGCAGTACTTC. This codes for CASRALGEEQYF.

The chain employs TRBV25-1 and TRBJ2-5; TRBD1 or TRBD2 may be the D gene (5 bases each). V was trimmed by 4 bases and J by 4 bases, leaving 10 bases between them. Looked up from germline, CDR1 is MGHDK and CDR2 is SYGVNS. CDR3 length equals 13 residues. The CDR3 protein is CASSALGGETQYF. For the CDR3, the DNA is TGTGCCAGCAGTGCCCTTGGGGGAGAGACCCAGTACTTC.

This chain joins TRBV15 and TRBJ1-5; D ambiguous. V was shortened by 0 bases and J by 0 bases, with 9 bases between the two germline ends. The germline V gene has CDR1 LNHNV and CDR2 YYDKDF (reference sequence). The CDR3 sequence is 16 residues long. The CDR3 bases are TGTGCCACCAGCAGAGATTCCCAGAGTAGCAATCAGCCCCAGCATTTT. Its translation is CATSRDSQSSNQPQHF.

This rearrangement joins TRBV5-1 to TRBJ1-2; D is unresolved. Germline V gives CDR1 SGHRS, CDR2 YFSETQ. The CDR3 length is 15 residues. V lost 4 bases and J 3 bases, leaving 16 bases between the germline ends. CDR3 region: CASSDHLRGDYGYTF. CDR3 nucleotides: TGCGCCAGCAGCGATCACTTGCGGGGAGACTATGGCTACACCTTC. Filled out from reference TRBV5-1 and TRBJ1-2, the complete variable domain reads KAGVTQTPRYLIKTRGQQVTLSCSPISGHRSVSWYQQTPGQGLQFLFEYFSETQRNKGNFPGRFSGRQFSNSRSEMNVSTLELGDSALYLCASSDHLRGDYGYTFGSGTRLTVV.

This chain uses TRBV24-1 with TRBJ2-1; D is unresolved. The V and J ends lost 3 bases and 8 bases respectively, with 10 bases between them. Germline CDR1 and CDR2: KGHDR and SFDVKD. The CDR3 is 13 residues long. The CDR3 DNA reads TGTGCCACCAGTGATCCAGGACGGTATGAGCAGTTCTTC. This translates into CATSDPGRYEQFF.

The CDR3 is CASSLWGSQTYEQYF. The DNA for the CDR3 is TGTGCCAGCAGTTTATGGGGGAGTCAGACCTACGAGCAGTACTTC. The chain joins TRBV28 to TRBJ2-7; D is possibly TRBD2 (5 bases). The germline CDR1 and CDR2 sequences are MDHEN and SYDVKM. The CDR3 has 15 amino acids. Trimming pared 0 bases from V and 2 bases from J, leaving 11 bases between.

About this clone: A junction end diverges from the germline sequence, so it may reflect a read error. This chain connects TRBV28 to TRBJ1-5; tentatively, D is TRBD1 (6 bases). The CDR3 length is 14 residues. Germline lookup yields CDR1 MDHEN and CDR2 SYDVKM. CDR3 DNA sequence: TGCGCCTCAGGGGCCCCGGGCTTTAGCCAGCCCCAGCATTTT. Residues: CASGAPGFSQPQHF.